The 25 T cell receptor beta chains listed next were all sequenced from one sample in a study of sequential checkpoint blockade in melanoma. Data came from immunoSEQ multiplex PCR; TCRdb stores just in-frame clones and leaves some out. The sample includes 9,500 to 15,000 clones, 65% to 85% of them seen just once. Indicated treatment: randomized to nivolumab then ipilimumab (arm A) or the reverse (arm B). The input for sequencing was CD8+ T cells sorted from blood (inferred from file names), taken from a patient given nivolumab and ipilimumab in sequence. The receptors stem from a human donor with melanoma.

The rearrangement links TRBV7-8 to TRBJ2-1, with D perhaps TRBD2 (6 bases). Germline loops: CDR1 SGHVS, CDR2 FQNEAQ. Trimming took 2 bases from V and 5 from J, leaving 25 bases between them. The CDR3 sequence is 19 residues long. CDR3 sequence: CASSLLAGIRLDKDNEQFF. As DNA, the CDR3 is TGTGCCAGCAGCTTATTGGCCGGGATAAGACTAGATAAAGACAATGAGCAGTTCTTC.

CDR3 coding DNA: TGTGCCAGCAGCCAGCAGGACAGGGACGCTGAAGCTTTCTTT. It is translated as CASSQQDRDAEAFF. V and J are TRBV5-4 and TRBJ1-1; the match to TRBD1 covers 8 bases. This CDR3 spans 14 amino acids. Germline CDR1 is SGHNT and CDR2 is YYREEE (reference sequence). J was trimmed by 6 bases and V by 4 bases; bases with no gene match: 8.

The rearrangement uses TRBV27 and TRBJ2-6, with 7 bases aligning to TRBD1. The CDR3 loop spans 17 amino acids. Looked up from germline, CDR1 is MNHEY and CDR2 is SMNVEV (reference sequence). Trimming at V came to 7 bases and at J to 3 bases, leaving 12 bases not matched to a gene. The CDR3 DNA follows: TGTGCCAGCACGTCAGGGGGAAGCGCTTTTGGGGCCAACGTCCTGACTTTC. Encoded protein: CASTSGGSAFGANVLTF.

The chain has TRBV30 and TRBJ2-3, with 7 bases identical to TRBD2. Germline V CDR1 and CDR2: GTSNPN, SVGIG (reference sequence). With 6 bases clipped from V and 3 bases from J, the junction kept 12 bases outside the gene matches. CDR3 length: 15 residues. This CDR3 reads CACKPFGGGTDTQYF. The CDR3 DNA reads TGTGCCTGCAAACCTTTTGGGGGGGGAACAGATACGCAGTATTTT.

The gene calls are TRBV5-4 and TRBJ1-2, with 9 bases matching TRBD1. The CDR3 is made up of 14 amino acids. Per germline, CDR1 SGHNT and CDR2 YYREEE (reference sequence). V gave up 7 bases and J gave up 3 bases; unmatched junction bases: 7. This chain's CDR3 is CASGWTGEDYGYTF. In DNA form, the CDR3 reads TGTGCCAGCGGATGGACAGGGGAGGACTATGGCTACACCTTC. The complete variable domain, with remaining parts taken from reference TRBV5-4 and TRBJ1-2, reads ETGVTQSPTHLIKTRGQQVTLRCSSQSGHNTVSWYQQALGQGPQFIFQYYREEENGRGNFPPRFSGLQFPNYSSELNVNALELDDSALYLCASGWTGEDYGYTFGSGTRLTVV.

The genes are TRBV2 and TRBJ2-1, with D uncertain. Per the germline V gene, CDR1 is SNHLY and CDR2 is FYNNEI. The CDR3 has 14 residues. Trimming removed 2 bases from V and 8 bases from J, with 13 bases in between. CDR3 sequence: CASSELQVLDEQFF. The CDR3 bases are TGTGCCAGCAGTGAATTGCAGGTACTTGATGAGCAGTTCTTC.

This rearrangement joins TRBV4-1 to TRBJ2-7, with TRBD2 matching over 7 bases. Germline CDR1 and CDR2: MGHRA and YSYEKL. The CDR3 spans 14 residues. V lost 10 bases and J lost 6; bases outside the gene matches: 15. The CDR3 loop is CATRPGSGAREQYF. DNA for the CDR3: TGCGCCACCCGCCCTGGAAGCGGGGCCCGCGAGCAGTACTTC.

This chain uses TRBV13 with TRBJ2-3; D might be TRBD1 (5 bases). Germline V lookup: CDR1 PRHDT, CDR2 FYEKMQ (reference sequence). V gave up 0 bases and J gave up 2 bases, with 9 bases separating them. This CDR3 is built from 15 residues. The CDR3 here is CASSLGPGHTDTQYF. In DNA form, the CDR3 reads TGTGCCAGCAGCTTAGGCCCCGGACACACAGATACGCAGTATTTT. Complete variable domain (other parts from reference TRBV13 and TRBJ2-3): AAGVIQSPRHLIKEKRETATLKCYPIPRHDTVYWYQQGPGQDPQFLISFYEKMQSDKGSIPDRFSAQQFSDYHSELNMSSLELGDSALYFCASSLGPGHTDTQYFGPGTRLTVL.

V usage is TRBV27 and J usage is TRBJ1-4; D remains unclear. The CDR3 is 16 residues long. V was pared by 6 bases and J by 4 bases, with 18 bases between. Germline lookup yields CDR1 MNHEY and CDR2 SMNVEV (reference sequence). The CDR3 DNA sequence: TGTGCCAGCAGCCCCTCGGGAGCCAGGAATAATGAAAAACTGTTTTTT. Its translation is CASSPSGARNNEKLFF.

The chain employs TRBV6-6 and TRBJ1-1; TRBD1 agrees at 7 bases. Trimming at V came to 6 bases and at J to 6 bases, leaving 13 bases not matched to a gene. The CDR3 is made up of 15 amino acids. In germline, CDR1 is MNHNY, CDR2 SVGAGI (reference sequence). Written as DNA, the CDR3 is TGTGCCAGCAGCCCTCGGGCAGGGGGGCCCCCTGAAGCTTTCTTT. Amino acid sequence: CASSPRAGGPPEAFF.

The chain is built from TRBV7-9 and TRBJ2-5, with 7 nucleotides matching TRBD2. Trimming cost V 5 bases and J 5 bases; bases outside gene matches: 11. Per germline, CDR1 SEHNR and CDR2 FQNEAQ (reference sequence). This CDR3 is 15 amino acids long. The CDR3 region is CASSDPTSNTETQYF. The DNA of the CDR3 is TGTGCCAGCAGCGACCCGACTAGCAATACGGAGACCCAGTACTTC.

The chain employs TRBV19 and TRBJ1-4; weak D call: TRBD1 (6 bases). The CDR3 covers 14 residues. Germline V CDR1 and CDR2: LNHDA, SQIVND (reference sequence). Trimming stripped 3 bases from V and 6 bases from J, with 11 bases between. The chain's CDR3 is CASSMDGGDEKLFF. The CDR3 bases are TGTGCCAGTAGTATGGATGGGGGCGATGAAAAACTGTTTTTT.

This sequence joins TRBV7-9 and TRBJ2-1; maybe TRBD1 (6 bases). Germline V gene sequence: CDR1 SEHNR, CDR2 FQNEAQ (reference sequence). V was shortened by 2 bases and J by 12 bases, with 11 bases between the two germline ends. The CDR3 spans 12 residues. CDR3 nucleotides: TGTGCCAGCAGCTTACCAGGGGATGGGCAGTTCTTC. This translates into CASSLPGDGQFF.

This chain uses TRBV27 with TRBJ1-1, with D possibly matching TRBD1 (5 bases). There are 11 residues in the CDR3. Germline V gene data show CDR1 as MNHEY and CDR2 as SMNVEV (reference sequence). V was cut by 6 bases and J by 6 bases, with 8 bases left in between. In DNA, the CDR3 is TGTGCCAGCAGGCGGGGGGCTGAAGCTTTCTTT. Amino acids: CASRRGAEAFF.

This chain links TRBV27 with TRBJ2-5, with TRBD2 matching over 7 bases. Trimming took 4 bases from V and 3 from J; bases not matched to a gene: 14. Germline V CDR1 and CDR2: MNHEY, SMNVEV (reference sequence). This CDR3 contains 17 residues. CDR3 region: CASSSASGTLGEETQYF. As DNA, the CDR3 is TGTGCCAGCAGTTCGGCTAGCGGTACATTAGGGGAAGAGACCCAGTACTTC.

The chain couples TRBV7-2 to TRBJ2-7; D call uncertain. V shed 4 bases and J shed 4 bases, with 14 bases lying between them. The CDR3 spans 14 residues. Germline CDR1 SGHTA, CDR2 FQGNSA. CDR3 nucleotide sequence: TGTGCCAGCAGCTGGGTTTCTTCGGGTTACGAGCAGTACTTC. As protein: CASSWVSSGYEQYF.

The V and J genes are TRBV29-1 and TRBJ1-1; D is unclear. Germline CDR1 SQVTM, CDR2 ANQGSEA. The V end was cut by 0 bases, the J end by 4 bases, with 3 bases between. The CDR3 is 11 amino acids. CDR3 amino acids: CSVEDLTEAFF. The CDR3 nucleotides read TGCAGCGTTGAAGACCTCACTGAAGCTTTCTTT.

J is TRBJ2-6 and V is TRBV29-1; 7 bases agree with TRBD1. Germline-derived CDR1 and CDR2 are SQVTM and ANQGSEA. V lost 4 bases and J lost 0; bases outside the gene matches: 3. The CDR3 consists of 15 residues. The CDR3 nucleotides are TGCAGCGTTGTCGGGACAGACTCTGGGGCCAACGTCCTGACTTTC. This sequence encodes CSVVGTDSGANVLTF.

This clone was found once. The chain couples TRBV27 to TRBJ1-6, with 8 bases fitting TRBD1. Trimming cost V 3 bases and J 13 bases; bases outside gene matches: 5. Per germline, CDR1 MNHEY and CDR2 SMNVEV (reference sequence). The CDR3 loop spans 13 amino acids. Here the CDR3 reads CASSFGQGGPLHF. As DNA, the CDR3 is TGTGCCAGCAGTTTCGGACAGGGCGGGCCCCTCCACTTT.

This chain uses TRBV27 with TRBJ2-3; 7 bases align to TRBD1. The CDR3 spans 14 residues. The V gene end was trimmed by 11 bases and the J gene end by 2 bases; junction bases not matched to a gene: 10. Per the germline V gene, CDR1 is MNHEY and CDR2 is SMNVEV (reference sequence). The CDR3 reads CAGRRGPDTDTQYF. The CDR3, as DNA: TGTGCCGGCCGTAGGGGGCCCGACACAGATACGCAGTATTTT.

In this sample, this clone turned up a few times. The CDR3 nucleotides read TGTGCCAGCAGCAAGGCGGTCAGAAACCAAGAGACCCAGTACTTC. Its protein is CASSKAVRNQETQYF. The chain recombines TRBV21-1 with TRBJ2-5; the table's TRBD2 call for D was not verified on the DNA. TRBV21-1 is labeled a pseudogene. This CDR3 region has 15 residues.

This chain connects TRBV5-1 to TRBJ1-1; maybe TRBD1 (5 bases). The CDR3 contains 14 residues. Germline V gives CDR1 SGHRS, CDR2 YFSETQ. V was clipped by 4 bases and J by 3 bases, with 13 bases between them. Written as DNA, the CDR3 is TGCGCCAGCAGCGACCGGGACTCGGACACTGAAGCTTTCTTT. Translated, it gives CASSDRDSDTEAFF.

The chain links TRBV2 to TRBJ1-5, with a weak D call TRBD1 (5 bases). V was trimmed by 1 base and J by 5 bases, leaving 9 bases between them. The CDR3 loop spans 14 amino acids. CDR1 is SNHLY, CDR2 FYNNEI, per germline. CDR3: CASSEGQGDQPQHF. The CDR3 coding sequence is TGTGCCAGCAGTGAAGGCCAGGGTGATCAGCCCCAGCATTTT. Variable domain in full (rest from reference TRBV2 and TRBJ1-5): EPEVTQTPSHQVTQMGQEVILRCVPISNHLYFYWYRQILGQKVEFLVSFYNNEISEKSEIFDDQFSVERPDGSNFTLKIRSTKLEDSAMYFCASSEGQGDQPQHFGDGTRLSIL.

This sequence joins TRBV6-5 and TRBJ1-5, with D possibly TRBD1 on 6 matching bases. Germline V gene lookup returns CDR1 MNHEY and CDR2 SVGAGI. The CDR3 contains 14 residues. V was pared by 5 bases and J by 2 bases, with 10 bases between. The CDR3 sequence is CASSTRGGNQPQHF. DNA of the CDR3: TGTGCCAGCAGTACCAGGGGCGGCAATCAGCCCCAGCATTTT.

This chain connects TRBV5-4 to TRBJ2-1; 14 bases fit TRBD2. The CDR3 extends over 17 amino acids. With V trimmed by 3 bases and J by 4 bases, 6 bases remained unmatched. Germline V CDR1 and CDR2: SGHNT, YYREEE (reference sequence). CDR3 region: CASSSDGTSGGYNEQFF. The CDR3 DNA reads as TGTGCCAGCAGCTCGGACGGGACTAGCGGGGGTTACAATGAGCAGTTCTTC.